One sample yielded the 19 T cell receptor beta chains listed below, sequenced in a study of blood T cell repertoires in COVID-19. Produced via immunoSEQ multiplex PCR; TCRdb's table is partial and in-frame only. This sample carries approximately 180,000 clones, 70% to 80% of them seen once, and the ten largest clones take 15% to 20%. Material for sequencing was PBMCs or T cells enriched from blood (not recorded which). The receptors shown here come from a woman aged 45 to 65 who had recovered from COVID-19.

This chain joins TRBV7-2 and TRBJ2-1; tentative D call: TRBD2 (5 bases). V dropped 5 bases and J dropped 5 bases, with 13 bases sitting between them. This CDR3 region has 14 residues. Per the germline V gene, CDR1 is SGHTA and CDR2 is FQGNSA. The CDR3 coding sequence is TGTGCCAGCAGCCCACGCAGCGGTAACAATGAGCAGTTCTTC. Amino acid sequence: CASSPRSGNNEQFF.

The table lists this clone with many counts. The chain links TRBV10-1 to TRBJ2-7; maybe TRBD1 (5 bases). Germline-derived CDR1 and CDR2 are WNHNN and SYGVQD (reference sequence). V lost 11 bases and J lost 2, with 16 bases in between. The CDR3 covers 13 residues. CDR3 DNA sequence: TGCGCCTCCCAGGGCCCCTTGACCTACGAGCAGTACTTC. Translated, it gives CASQGPLTYEQYF.

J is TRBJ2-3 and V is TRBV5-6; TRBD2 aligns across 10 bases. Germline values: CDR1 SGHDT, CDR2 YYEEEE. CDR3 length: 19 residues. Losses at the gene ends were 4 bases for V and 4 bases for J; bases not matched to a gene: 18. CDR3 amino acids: CASSPIRPSSGSSSDTQYF. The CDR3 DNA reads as TGTGCCAGCAGCCCGATTCGCCCGTCTAGCGGGAGTAGCTCAGATACGCAGTATTTT.

CDR3 bases: TGCGCCAGCAGCCAAGATCGCAGCGGGGGACTAGCCCGATACAATGAGCAGTTCTTC. Amino acid sequence: CASSQDRSGGLARYNEQFF. This chain links TRBV4-3 with TRBJ2-1, with 9 bases lining up with TRBD2. V lost 0 bases and J lost 4; bases outside the gene matches: 13. The CDR3 totals 19 residues. Germline V gene lookup returns CDR1 LGHNA and CDR2 YSLEER.

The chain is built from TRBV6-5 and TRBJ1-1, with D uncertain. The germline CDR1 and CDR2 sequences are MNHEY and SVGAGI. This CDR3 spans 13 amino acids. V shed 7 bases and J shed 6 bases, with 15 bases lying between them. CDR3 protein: CASTRLGSAEAFF. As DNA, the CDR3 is TGTGCCAGCACAAGACTGGGTTCCGCTGAAGCTTTCTTT.

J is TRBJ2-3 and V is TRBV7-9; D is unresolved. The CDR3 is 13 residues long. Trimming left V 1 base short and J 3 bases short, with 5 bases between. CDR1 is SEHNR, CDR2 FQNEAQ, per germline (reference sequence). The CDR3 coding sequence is TGTGCCAGCAGCTTAGGGCCGACAGATACGCAGTATTTT. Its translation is CASSLGPTDTQYF.

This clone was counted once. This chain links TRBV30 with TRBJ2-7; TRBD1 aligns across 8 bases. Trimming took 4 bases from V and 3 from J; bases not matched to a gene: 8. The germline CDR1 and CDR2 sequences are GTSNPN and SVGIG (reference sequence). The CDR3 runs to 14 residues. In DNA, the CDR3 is TGTGCCTGGAACTCCCAGGGGGCAAACTACGAGCAGTACTTC. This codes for CAWNSQGANYEQYF. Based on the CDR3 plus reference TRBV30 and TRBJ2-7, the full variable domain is SQTIHQWPATLVQPVGSPLSLECTVEGTSNPNLYWYRQAAGRGLQLLFYSVGIGQISSEVPQNLSASRPQDRQFILSSKKLLLSDSGFYLCAWNSQGANYEQYFGPGTRLTVT.

The CDR3 bases are TGTGCCAGCAGACTAGCGAACAATGAGCAGTTCTTC. This encodes CASRLANNEQFF. This chain connects TRBV28 to TRBJ2-1; 7 bases are shared with TRBD2. The J segment lost 5 bases and the V segment lost 6 bases, leaving 1 base of the junction unmatched. This CDR3 comprises 12 residues. Germline CDR1 and CDR2: MDHEN and SYDVKM.

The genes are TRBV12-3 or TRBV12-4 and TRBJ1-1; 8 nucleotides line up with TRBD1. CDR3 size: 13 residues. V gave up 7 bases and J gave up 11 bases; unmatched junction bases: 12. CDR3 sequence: CASNLDRVVAAFF. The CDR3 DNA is TGTGCCAGCAACTTGGACAGGGTCGTCGCGGCTTTCTTT.

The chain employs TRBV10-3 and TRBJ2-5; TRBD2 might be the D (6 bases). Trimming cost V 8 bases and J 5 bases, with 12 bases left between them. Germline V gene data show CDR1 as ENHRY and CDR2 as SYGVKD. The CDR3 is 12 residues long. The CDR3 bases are TGTGCCATCGGGGCCCGGGGGGAGACCCAGTACTTC. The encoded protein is CAIGARGETQYF.

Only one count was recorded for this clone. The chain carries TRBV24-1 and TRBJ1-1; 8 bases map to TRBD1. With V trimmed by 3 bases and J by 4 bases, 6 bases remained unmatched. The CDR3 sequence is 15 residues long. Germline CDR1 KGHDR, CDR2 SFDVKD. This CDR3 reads CATSDTRTGITEAFF. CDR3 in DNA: TGTGCCACCAGTGATACTAGGACAGGGATCACTGAAGCTTTCTTT.

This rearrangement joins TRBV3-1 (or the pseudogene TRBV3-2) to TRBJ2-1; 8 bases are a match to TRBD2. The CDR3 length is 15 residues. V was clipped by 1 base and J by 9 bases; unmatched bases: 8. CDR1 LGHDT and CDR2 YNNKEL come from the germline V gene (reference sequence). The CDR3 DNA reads TGTGCCAGCAGCCAAGTTCCAGGACTAGCCAGTGAGCAGTTCTTC. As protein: CASSQVPGLASEQFF.

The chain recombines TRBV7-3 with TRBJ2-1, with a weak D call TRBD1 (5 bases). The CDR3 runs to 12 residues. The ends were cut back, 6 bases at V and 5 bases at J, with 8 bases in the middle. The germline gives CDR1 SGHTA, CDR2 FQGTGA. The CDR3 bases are TGTGCCAGCAGAGACAGAGACAATGAGCAGTTCTTC. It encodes CASRDRDNEQFF.

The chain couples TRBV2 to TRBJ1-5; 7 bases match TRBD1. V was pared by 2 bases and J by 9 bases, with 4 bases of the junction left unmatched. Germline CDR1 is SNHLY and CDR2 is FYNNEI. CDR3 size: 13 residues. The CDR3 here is CASSERQGGPQHF. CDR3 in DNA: TGTGCCAGCAGTGAACGGCAGGGGGGGCCCCAGCATTTT.

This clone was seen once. The CDR3 sequence is CASGQSEDGYTF. The DNA for the CDR3 is TGCGCCAGCGGACAGTCTGAGGATGGCTACACCTTC. V gene TRBV5-1 combines with J gene TRBJ1-2, with D possibly matching TRBD1 (6 bases). The CDR3 totals 12 residues. V was trimmed by 7 bases and J by 6 bases, leaving 13 bases between them. From germline, CDR1 is SGHRS and CDR2 YFSETQ. The variable domain in full, completed from reference TRBV5-1 and TRBJ1-2, reads KAGVTQTPRYLIKTRGQQVTLSCSPISGHRSVSWYQQTPGQGLQFLFEYFSETQRNKGNFPGRFSGRQFSNSRSEMNVSTLELGDSALYLCASGQSEDGYTFGSGTRLTVV.

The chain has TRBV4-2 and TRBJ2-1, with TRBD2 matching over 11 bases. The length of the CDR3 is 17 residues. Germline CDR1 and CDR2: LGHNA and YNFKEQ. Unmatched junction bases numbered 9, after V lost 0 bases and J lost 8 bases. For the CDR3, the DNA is TGTGCCAGCAGCCAAGATGGTAGCGGGAGGGCCAGGGATGAGCAGTTCTTC. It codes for CASSQDGSGRARDEQFF.

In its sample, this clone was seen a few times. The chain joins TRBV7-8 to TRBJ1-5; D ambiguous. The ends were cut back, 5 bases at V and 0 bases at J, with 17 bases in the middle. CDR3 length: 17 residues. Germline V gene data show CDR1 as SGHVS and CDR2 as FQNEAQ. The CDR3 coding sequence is TGTGCCAGCAGCCCCGGCGGGTGGCGGTATAGCAATCAGCCCCAGCATTTT. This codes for CASSPGGWRYSNQPQHF.

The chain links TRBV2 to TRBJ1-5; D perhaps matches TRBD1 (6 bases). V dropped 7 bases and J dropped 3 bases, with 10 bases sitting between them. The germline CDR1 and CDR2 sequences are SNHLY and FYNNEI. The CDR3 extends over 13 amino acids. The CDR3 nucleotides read TGTGCCAGCAACGGACAGAACAATCAGCCCCAGCATTTT. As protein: CASNGQNNQPQHF.

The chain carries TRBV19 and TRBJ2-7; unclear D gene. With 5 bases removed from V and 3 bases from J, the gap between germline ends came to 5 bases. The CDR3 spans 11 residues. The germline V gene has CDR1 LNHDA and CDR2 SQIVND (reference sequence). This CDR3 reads CASSSNYEQYF. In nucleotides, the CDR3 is TGTGCCAGTAGTTCCAACTACGAGCAGTACTTC.